Listed below are T cell receptor beta chains from one sample, sequenced in a study of blood T cell repertoires in COVID-19. Profiled with immunoSEQ multiplex PCR; TCRdb holds only in-frame clones, not every one. Among under 45,000 clones, about 80% were seen once, and the ten largest hold roughly 2%. Sequencing was performed on peripheral blood. The receptors originated from a man aged 55 to 70 with active COVID-19. Both conserved end residues are part of each CDR3. D genes are given only for firm matches. Clone size is given for some rows only: seen once, a few or many times, or a class if the clone is expanded.

d_call j_call v_call clone_size cdr3_nt cdr3_aa
NA TRBJ2-5 TRBV12-3/TRBV12-4 NA TGTGCCAGCAGTTTCGCGGGGAAAGAGACCCAGTACTTC CASSFAGKETQYF
TRBD2 TRBJ2-5 TRBV5-5 NA TGTGCCAGCAGCTTGAAAACGGGAGGGGGACTAGAGACCCAGTACTTC CASSLKTGGGLETQYF
TRBD2 TRBJ2-1 TRBV7-2 NA TGTGCCAGCAGCTTAGCGGCCAGCGGGGGGAGCTCCTACAATGAGCAGTTCTTC CASSLAASGGSSYNEQFF
NA TRBJ2-2 TRBV9 NA TGTGCCAGCAGCGTAGATGGCGGGGTTAACACCGGGGAGCTGTTTTTT CASSVDGGVNTGELFF
NA TRBJ1-1 TRBV20-1 NA TGCAGTGCTAGATTCTACACTGAAGCTTTCTTT CSARFYTEAFF
TRBD2 TRBJ2-5 TRBV7-9 NA TGTGCCAGCAGCTTAAGGGGCGGCGGGACTAGCGGGAAAGAGACCCAGTACTTC CASSLRGGGTSGKETQYF
NA TRBJ1-1 TRBV6-6 NA TGTGCCAGCAGCGACCTAACTATGAACACTGAAGCTTTCTTT CASSDLTMNTEAFF
TRBD1 TRBJ1-6 TRBV6-5 NA TGTGCCAGCAGCCGGACAGGGGGCGCGAATTCACCCCTCCACTTT CASSRTGGANSPLHF
NA TRBJ2-7 TRBV12-5 once TGTGCTAGTGGTTTGGGACATCGGATTAACTACGAGCAGTACTTC CASGLGHRINYEQYF
NA TRBJ1-1 TRBV5-1 NA TGCGCCAGCAGTCCGAGGGCGGGTACGAGGAACACTGAAGCTTTCTTT CASSPRAGTRNTEAFF
NA TRBJ1-1 TRBV23-1 NA TGCGCCAGCAGTCAATCATGGAGAATGAACACTGAAGCTTTCTTT CASSQSWRMNTEAFF
NA TRBJ2-2 TRBV25-1 NA TGTGCCAGCAGTGAACCTTTAAACACCGGGGAGCTGTTTTTT CASSEPLNTGELFF
NA TRBJ1-6 TRBV7-9 once TGTGCCAGCAGCTTAGGGGCAGGGTTAACCCTCCACTTT CASSLGAGLTLHF
TRBD2 TRBJ2-7 TRBV7-2 NA TGTGCCAGCACCCTCCCGGGACTAGAGCAGTACTTC CASTLPGLEQYF
NA TRBJ1-1 TRBV28 few TGTGCCAGCAGTACAATTATGAACACTGAAGCTTTCTTT CASSTIMNTEAFF
NA TRBJ1-1 TRBV5-5 NA TGTGCCAGCAGTGTGCAACCCTCGGTAGTCAACACTGAAGCTTTCTTT CASSVQPSVVNTEAFF
NA TRBJ1-5 TRBV7-2 NA TGTGCCAGCAGCTCAGACTATTATAGCAATCAGCCCCAGCATTTT CASSSDYYSNQPQHF
TRBD2 TRBJ2-1 TRBV6-6 once TGTGCCAGCGCTCCGCAGGGACTAGCGGGAAGTGAGCAGTTCTTC CASAPQGLAGSEQFF
TRBD1 TRBJ1-2 TRBV19 NA TGTGCCAGTAGTCGGACAGGGAATAACTATGGCTACACCTTC CASSRTGNNYGYTF
NA TRBJ1-2 TRBV12-3/TRBV12-4 NA TGTGCCAGCAGTGCGGGTGCGAGGGGCTACACCTTC CASSAGARGYTF
NA TRBJ2-3 TRBV5-1 NA TGCGCCAGCAGCTTGGATCCCCTAACAGATACGCAGTATTTT CASSLDPLTDTQYF
TRBD1 TRBJ1-4 TRBV5-1 NA TGCGCCAGCAGCTTGGGAGACAGGGATGAAAAACTGTTTTTT CASSLGDRDEKLFF
TRBD1 TRBJ2-7 TRBV2 few TGTGCCAGCAGTGAAGTATTGGGGACAGGCCCCTACGAGCAGTACTTC CASSEVLGTGPYEQYF